The 17 T cell receptor beta chains listed next were all sequenced from one sample in a study of Ad26.COV2.S vaccination and SARS-CoV-2 variants. The data were produced by immunoSEQ multiplex PCR, yet TCRdb's version contains in-frame clones alone and is incomplete. The sample carries around 170,000 clones, about 83% recorded once. This material consisted of peripheral blood, taken after recovery from COVID-19. The receptors originated from a human donor who had recovered from COVID-19.

This rearrangement joins TRBV7-9 to TRBJ2-1; 9 bases fit TRBD1. V lost 4 bases, J lost 3 bases, and 7 bases stayed unmatched. Germline CDR1 reads SEHNR; CDR2 reads FQNEAQ (reference sequence). The CDR3 extends over 16 amino acids. This chain's CDR3 is CASSSLRDRDYNEQFF. CDR3 nucleotides: TGTGCCAGCAGCTCCCTCCGGGACAGGGACTACAATGAGCAGTTCTTC.

The chain recombines TRBV27 with TRBJ2-3; 8 nucleotides line up with TRBD2. CDR1 and CDR2 (germline): MNHEY, SMNVEV (reference sequence). The V segment lost 4 bases and the J segment 4 bases; nucleotides outside the gene matches: 1. CDR3 size: 13 residues. The CDR3: CASSSGGPDTQYF. The CDR3 coding sequence is TGTGCCAGCAGTTCGGGGGGGCCAGATACGCAGTATTTT.

This chain connects TRBV30 to TRBJ2-7; D perhaps matches TRBD1 (6 bases). The CDR3 contains 13 residues. CDR1 is GTSNPN, CDR2 SVGIG, per germline (reference sequence). V was shortened by 6 bases and J by 4 bases, with 16 bases between the two germline ends. The CDR3 DNA follows: TGTGCCTGTACCGGGACATTCACTTACGAGCAGTACTTC. Translation: CACTGTFTYEQYF.

The chain has TRBV6-5 and TRBJ2-5, with 9 bases fitting TRBD1. This CDR3 is 14 amino acids long. The trim removed 5 bases at V and 5 bases at J, leaving 6 bases unmatched. Germline V lookup: CDR1 MNHEY, CDR2 SVGAGI. The CDR3 is CASSRQGVEETQYF. For the CDR3, the DNA is TGTGCCAGCAGTAGACAGGGGGTTGAGGAGACCCAGTACTTC.

The V gene is TRBV30, the J gene TRBJ2-2; D is unclear. The CDR3 runs 14 residues. CDR1 and CDR2 from the germline V gene are GTSNPN and SVGIG (reference sequence). With 4 bases removed from V and 2 bases from J, the gap between germline ends came to 11 bases. The CDR3 reads CAWIRAANTGELFF. In DNA, the CDR3 is TGTGCCTGGATAAGGGCAGCAAACACCGGGGAGCTGTTTTTT.

The CDR3 is CASSHLTANYGYTF. The CDR3 DNA is TGTGCCAGCAGCCATCTGACAGCTAACTATGGCTACACCTTC. The chain employs TRBV14 and TRBJ1-2; D possibly corresponds to TRBD1 (5 bases). Per germline, CDR1 SGHDN and CDR2 FVKESK. V was trimmed by 3 bases and J by 0 bases, leaving 8 bases between them. The CDR3 runs 14 residues.

This sequence joins TRBV18 and TRBJ2-7, with D uncertain. This CDR3 region has 14 residues. Per the germline V gene, CDR1 is KGHSH and CDR2 is LQKENI. The V end lost 0 bases, the J end lost 4 bases, and 10 bases lay between the germline ends. The chain's CDR3 is CASSPPSRRYEQYF. The CDR3 region has the DNA TGTGCCAGCTCACCACCAAGTCGCAGATACGAGCAGTACTTC.

The chain recombines TRBV28 with TRBJ1-5, with D tentatively TRBD1 (5 bases). This CDR3 is built from 13 residues. Germline CDR1 reads MDHEN; CDR2 reads SYDVKM. V dropped 7 bases and J dropped 2 bases, with 9 bases sitting between them. CDR3 nucleotide sequence: TGTGCCAGCATGGGGCCGGGCAATCAGCCCCAGCATTTT. This translates into CASMGPGNQPQHF.

The chain has TRBV28 and TRBJ1-5; 9 bases align to TRBD1. The V gene end was trimmed by 5 bases and the J gene end by 9 bases; junction bases not matched to a gene: 8. Germline V gene lookup returns CDR1 MDHEN and CDR2 SYDVKM. This CDR3 has 14 residues. The CDR3 spells CASSLGTGTRPQHF. Written as DNA, the CDR3 is TGTGCCAGCAGTCTAGGGACAGGGACAAGGCCCCAGCATTTT.

This chain joins TRBV5-1 and TRBJ2-2; D is ambiguous. V lost 0 bases and J lost 4, with 13 bases in between. The CDR3 contains 16 residues. In germline, CDR1 is SGHRS, CDR2 YFSETQ. CDR3 protein: CASSLERSITTGELFF. CDR3 in DNA: TGCGCCAGCAGCTTGGAAAGAAGCATAACCACCGGGGAGCTGTTTTTT.

This clone has more than one count but fewer than ten. The chain uses TRBV6-4 and TRBJ1-5, with 10 positions matching TRBD1. CDR3 length equals 20 residues. V was clipped by 0 bases and J by 2 bases; unmatched bases: 13. From germline, CDR1 is MRHNA and CDR2 SNTAGT. The chain's CDR3 is CASSDSQDRGRRFGNQPQHF. In DNA form, the CDR3 reads TGTGCCAGCAGTGACTCGCAGGACAGGGGGAGACGATTCGGCAATCAGCCCCAGCATTTT.

A few counts support this clone. This chain joins TRBV5-6 and TRBJ1-3; a weak D match, TRBD1 (5 bases). The CDR3 extends over 14 amino acids. Per germline, CDR1 SGHDT and CDR2 YYEEEE. V was shortened by 2 bases and J by 4 bases, with 10 bases between the two germline ends. The CDR3 DNA follows: TGTGCCAGCAGCTTCGGGGGATACGGAAACACCATATATTTT. Amino acids: CASSFGGYGNTIYF.

The chain employs TRBV10-2 and TRBJ2-3; D unresolved. The CDR3 sequence is 14 residues long. V lost 4 bases, J lost 0 bases, and 8 bases lay in between. Germline-derived CDR1 and CDR2 are WSHSY and SAAADI. CDR3 sequence reads: CASSVVASTDTQYF. The CDR3 DNA follows: TGCGCCAGCAGTGTTGTAGCTAGCACAGATACGCAGTATTTT.

The chain links TRBV10-3 to TRBJ2-2; no firm D call. Germline V lookup: CDR1 ENHRY, CDR2 SYGVKD. V lost 3 bases, J lost 8 bases, and 7 bases lay in between. The CDR3 has 12 residues. CDR3 in amino acids: CAISDFEGELFF. CDR3 in DNA: TGTGCCATCAGTGACTTTGAGGGGGAGCTGTTTTTT.

V is TRBV6-5 and J is TRBJ2-5, with D possibly TRBD2 on 5 matching bases. Germline V CDR1 and CDR2: MNHEY, SVGAGI. The CDR3 spans 15 residues. V shed 0 bases and J shed 5 bases, with 13 bases lying between them. The DNA for the CDR3 is TGTGCCAGCAGTTACTCGGGAGCTAGAGGGGAGACCCAGTACTTC. This sequence encodes CASSYSGARGETQYF.

The rearrangement joins TRBV5-1 to TRBJ2-3, with 10 bases matching TRBD1. The germline V gene encodes CDR1 SGHRS and CDR2 YFSETQ. The CDR3 length is 14 residues. V was clipped by 6 bases and J by 6 bases; unmatched bases: 7. The CDR3 DNA sequence: TGCGCCAGCACCCATCCGGGACAGGGGGATACGCAGTATTTT. This translates into CASTHPGQGDTQYF.

The chain couples TRBV9 to TRBJ1-5; TRBD1 might be the D (6 bases). The V gene's germline CDR1 is SGDLS and CDR2 YYNGEE. V lost 3 bases and J 0 bases, leaving 13 bases between the germline ends. CDR3 size: 16 residues. The CDR3 protein is CASSAKDRYSNQPQHF. CDR3 nucleotides: TGTGCCAGCAGCGCCAAGGACAGATATAGCAATCAGCCCCAGCATTTT.